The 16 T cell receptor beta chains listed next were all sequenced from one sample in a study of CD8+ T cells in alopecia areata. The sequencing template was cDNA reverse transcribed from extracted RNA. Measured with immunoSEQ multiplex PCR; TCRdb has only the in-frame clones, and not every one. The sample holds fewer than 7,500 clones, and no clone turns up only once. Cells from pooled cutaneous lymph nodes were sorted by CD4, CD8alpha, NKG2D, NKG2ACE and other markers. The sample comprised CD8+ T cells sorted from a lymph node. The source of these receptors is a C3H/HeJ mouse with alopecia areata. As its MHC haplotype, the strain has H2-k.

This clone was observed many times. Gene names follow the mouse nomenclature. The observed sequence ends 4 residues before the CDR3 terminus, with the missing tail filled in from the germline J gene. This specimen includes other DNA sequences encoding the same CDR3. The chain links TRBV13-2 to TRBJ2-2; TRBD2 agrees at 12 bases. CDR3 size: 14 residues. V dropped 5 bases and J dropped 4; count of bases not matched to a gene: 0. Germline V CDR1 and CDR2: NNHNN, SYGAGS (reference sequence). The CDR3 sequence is CASGDWGGTGQLYF. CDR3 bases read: TGTGCCAGCGGGGACTGGGGGGGCACCGGG.

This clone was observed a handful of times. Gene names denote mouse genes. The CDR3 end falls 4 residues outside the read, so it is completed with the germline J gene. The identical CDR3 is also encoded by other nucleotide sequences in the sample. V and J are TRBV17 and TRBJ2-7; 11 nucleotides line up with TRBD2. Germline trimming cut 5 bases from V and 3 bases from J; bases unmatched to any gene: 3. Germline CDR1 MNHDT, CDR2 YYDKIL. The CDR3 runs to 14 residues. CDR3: CASSSGTGGYEQYF. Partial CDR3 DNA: TGTGCTAGCAGTTCCGGGACTGGGGGCTAT.

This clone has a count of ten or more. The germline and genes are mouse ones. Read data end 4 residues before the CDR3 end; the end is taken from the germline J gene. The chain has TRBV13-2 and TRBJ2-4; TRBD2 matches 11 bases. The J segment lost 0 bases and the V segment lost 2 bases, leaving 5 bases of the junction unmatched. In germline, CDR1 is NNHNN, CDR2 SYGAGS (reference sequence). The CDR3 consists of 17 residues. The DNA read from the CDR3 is TGTGCCAGCGGTGAGCCGGGACTGGGGGATAGTCAAAAC. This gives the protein CASGEPGLGDSQN. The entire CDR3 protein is CASGEPGLGDSQNTLYF.

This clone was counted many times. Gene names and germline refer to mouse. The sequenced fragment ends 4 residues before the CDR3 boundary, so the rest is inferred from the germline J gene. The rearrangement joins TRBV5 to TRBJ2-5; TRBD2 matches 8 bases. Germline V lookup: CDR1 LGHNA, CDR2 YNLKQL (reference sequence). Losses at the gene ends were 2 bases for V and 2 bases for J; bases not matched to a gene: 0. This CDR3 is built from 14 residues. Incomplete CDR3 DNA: TGTGCCAGCAGCCAACTGGGGGGCCAAGAC. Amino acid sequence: CASSQLGGQD. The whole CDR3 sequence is CASSQLGGQDTQYF.

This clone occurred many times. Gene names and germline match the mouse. The part of the CDR3 DNA that was read is TGTGCCTGGAGTCTCAGATCTAGTGCAGAA. Translating gives CAWSLRSSAE. The whole CDR3 is CAWSLRSSAETLYF. The V call is TRBV31, the J call TRBJ2-3; D not resolved. With the read ending 4 residues before the CDR3 end, the germline J gene is used to fill in that end. Germline-derived CDR1 and CDR2 are GKSSPN and SITVG. Trimming cost V 0 bases and J 0 bases, with 7 bases left between them. The CDR3 length is 14 residues. The variable domain in full, completed from reference TRBV31 and TRBJ2-3, reads AQTIHQWPVAEIKAVGSPLSLGCTIKGKSSPNLYWYWQATGGTLQQLFYSITVGQVESVVQLNLSASRPKDDQFILSTEKLLLSHSGFYLCAWSLRSSAETLYFGSGTRLTVL.

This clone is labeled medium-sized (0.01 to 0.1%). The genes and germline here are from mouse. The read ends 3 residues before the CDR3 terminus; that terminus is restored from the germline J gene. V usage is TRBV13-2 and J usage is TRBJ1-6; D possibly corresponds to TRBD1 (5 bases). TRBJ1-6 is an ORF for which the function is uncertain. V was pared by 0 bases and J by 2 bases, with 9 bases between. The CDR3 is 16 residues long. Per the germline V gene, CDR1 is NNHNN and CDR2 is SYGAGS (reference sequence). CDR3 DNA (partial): TGTGCCAGCGGTGATGCTTGGGGGACCTATAATTCGCCC. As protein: CASGDAWGTYNSP. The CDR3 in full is CASGDAWGTYNSPLYF.

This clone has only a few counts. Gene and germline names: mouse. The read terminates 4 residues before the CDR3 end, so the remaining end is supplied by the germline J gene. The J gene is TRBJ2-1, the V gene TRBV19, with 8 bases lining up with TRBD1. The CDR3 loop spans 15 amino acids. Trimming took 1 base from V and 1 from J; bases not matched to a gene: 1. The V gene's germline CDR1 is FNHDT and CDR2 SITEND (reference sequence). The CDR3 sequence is CASSIRDRNYAEQFF. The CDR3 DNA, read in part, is TGTGCCAGCAGTATACGGGACAGGAACTATGCT. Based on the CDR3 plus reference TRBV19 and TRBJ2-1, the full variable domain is GGIITQTPKFLIGQEGQKLTLKCQQNFNHDTMYWYRQDSGKGLRLIYYSITENDLQKGDLSEGYDASREKKSSFSLTVTSAQKNEMAVFLCASSIRDRNYAEQFFGPGTRLTVL.

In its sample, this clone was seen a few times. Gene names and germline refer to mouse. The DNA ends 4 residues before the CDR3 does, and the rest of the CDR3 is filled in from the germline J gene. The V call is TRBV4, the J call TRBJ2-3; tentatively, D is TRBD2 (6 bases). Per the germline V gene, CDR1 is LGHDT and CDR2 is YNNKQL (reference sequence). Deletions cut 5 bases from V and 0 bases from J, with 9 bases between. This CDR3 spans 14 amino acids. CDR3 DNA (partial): TGTGCCAGCAGCCCCTGGGGTAGTGCAGAA. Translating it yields CASSPWGSAE. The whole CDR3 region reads CASSPWGSAETLYF.

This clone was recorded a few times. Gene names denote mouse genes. The sequenced CDR3 bases are TGTGCCTGGACGGACTGGGGGGGCTCTAACCAAGAC. The encoded protein is CAWTDWGGSNQD. The CDR3 as a whole reads CAWTDWGGSNQDTQYF. V gene TRBV31 combines with J gene TRBJ2-5; the match to TRBD2 covers 13 bases. The read halts 4 residues ahead of the CDR3 end, with the missing end drawn from the germline J gene. J lost 0 bases, V lost 4 bases, and 4 bases had no gene match. The CDR3 consists of 16 residues. Germline V CDR1 and CDR2: GKSSPN, SITVG.

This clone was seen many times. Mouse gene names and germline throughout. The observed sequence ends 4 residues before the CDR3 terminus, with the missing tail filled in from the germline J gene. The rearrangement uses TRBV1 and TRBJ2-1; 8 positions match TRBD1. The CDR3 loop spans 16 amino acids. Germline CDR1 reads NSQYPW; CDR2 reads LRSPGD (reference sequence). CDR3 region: CTCSADRDRRGAEQFF. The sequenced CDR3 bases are TGCACCTGCAGTGCAGACCGGGACAGGAGAGGGGCT.

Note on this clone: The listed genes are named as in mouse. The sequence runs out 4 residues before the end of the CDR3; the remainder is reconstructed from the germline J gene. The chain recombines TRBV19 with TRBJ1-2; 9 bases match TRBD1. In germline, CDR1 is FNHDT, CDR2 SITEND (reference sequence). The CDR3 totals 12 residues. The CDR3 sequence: CASSSTGGDYTF. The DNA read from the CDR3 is TGTGCCAGCAGTTCGACAGGGGGC.

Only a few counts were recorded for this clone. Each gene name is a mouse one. CDR3 protein: CAWRGMGAEQFF. The covered CDR3 bases are TGTGCCTGGAGAGGGATGGGGGCT. V gene TRBV31 combines with J gene TRBJ2-1; D may be TRBD2 (5 bases). The DNA ends 4 residues before the CDR3 does, and the rest of the CDR3 is filled in from the germline J gene. Germline assignment: CDR1 GKSSPN and CDR2 SITVG. The CDR3 length is 12 residues.

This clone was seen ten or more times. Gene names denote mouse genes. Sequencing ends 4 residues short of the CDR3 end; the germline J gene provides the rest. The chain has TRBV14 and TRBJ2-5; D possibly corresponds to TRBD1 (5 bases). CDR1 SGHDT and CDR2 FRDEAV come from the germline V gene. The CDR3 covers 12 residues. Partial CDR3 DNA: TGTGCCAGCAGTTTCGAGGGGGAC. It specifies CASSFEGD. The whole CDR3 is CASSFEGDTQYF.

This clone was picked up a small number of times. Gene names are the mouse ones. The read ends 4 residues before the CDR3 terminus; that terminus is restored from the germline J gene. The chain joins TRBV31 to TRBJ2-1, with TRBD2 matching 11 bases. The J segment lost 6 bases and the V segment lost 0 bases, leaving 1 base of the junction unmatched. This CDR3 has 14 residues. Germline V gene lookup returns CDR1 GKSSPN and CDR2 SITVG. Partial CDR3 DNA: TGTGCCTGGAGTCTAGACTGGGGGGGTGCT. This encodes CAWSLDWGGA. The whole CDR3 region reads CAWSLDWGGAEQFF.

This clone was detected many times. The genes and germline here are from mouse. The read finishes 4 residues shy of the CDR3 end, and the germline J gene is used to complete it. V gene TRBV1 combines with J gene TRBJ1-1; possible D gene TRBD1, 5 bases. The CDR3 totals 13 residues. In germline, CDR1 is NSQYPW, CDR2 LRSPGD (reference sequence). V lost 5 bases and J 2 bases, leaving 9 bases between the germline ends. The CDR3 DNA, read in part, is TGCACCTGCAGTTGGACACTCAACACA. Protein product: CTCSWTLNT. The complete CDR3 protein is CTCSWTLNTEVFF.

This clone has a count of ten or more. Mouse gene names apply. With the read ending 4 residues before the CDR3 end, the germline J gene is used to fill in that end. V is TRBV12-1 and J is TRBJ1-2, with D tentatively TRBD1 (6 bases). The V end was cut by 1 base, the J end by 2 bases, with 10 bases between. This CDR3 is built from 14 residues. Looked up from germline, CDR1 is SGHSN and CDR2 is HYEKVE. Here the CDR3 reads CASSLAGANSDYTF. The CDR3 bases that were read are TGTGCCAGCTCTCTGGCAGGGGCGAACTCC.